This record covers a single T cell receptor beta chain. From germline, CDR1 is GTSNPN and CDR2 SVGIG (reference sequence). CDR3 length: 11 residues. The ends were cut back, 5 bases at V and 5 bases at J, with 9 bases in the middle. PCR primers comprised 60 Vbeta and 13 Jbeta primers. Sequencing used immunoSEQ multiplex PCR; TCRdb keeps in-frame clones, though not all of them. This sample has approximately 140,000 clones, with roughly 77% found just once. This specimen belongs to a study of cytomegalovirus exposure and HLA in healthy donors. Healthy donors of bone marrow made up the group. Though nominally healthy at sampling, donors likely had unrecorded immune exposures.

The chain recombines TRBV30 with TRBJ1-2, with a possible D match to TRBD1 (6 bases). Sequenced: PBMCs. The sequence came from a human donor in good health. DNA for the CDR3: TGTGCCTGGTACAGGGTATATGGCTACACCTTC. Protein: CAWYRVYGYTF.